This entry lists 26 T cell receptor beta chains sequenced from one sample in a study of CD8 T cells in ankylosing spondylitis. MiXCR, applied by TCRdb to the 5' RACE reads, yields one record per CDR3 protein. This table has under 170,000 distinct CDR3 sequences, under 55% appearing once. Sequenced: synovial fluid, either unsorted or a sorted T cell fraction (not recorded which). These receptors originate from a male donor with ankylosing spondylitis.

This clonotype is a singleton in its sample. The rearrangement uses TRBV11-2 and TRBJ2-2, with TRBD1 matching 8 bases. The J segment lost 5 bases and the V segment lost 5 bases, leaving 16 bases of the junction unmatched. This CDR3 spans 18 amino acids. Germline-derived CDR1 and CDR2 are SGHAT and FQNNGV. The CDR3, as DNA: TGTGCCAGCAGCCTCCTCCTTTCCGGGACAGGAATAACCGGGGAGCTGTTTTTT. Its translation is CASSLLLSGTGITGELFF.

The rearrangement links TRBV24-1 to TRBJ2-1; a possible D gene is TRBD1 (6 bases). The CDR3 loop spans 15 amino acids. Germline values: CDR1 KGHDR, CDR2 SFDVKD. V was shortened by 0 bases and J by 10 bases, with 15 bases between the two germline ends. The CDR3 nucleotides read TGTGCCACCAGTGATTTGTCCCAGGGGCAGGGAGAGCAGTTCTTC. Amino acids: CATSDLSQGQGEQFF.

There are a few counts of this clonotype. The CDR3 reads CASSPQTVGPGNTIYF. As DNA, the CDR3 is TGTGCCAGCAGCCCACAGACGGTGGGGCCTGGAAACACCATATATTTT. The chain recombines TRBV3-1 with TRBJ1-3; weak D call: TRBD1 (5 bases). The CDR3 is 16 residues long. CDR1 is LGHDT, CDR2 YNNKEL, per germline (reference sequence). V dropped 4 bases and J dropped 2 bases, with 15 bases sitting between them.

This chain links TRBV7-2 with TRBJ2-7; D remains ambiguous. Germline CDR1 reads SGHTA; CDR2 reads FQGNSA. This CDR3 region has 14 residues. The V end was cut by 2 bases, the J end by 6 bases, with 14 bases between. CDR3 nucleotides: TGTGCCAGCAGCTTATTGGCTGGAGAGATCGAGCAGTACTTC. The encoded protein is CASSLLAGEIEQYF.

The chain links TRBV6-1 to TRBJ1-5; D uncertain. Germline values: CDR1 MNHNS, CDR2 SASEGT. This CDR3 comprises 14 residues. V lost 8 bases, J lost 2 bases, and 13 bases lay in between. The CDR3 DNA follows: TGTGCCAGCGGGAGCCGTCATGGCAATCAGCCCCAGCATTTT. It codes for CASGSRHGNQPQHF.

The V and J genes are TRBV3-1 and TRBJ2-1; TRBD2 is a possible D gene (6 bases). Per the germline V gene, CDR1 is LGHDT and CDR2 is YNNKEL (reference sequence). With 0 bases removed from V and 4 bases from J, the gap between germline ends came to 16 bases. The CDR3 has 17 residues. CDR3 loop: CASSQEESRRGYNEQFF. The DNA for the CDR3 is TGTGCCAGCAGCCAAGAGGAGTCCCGGAGGGGATACAATGAGCAGTTCTTC.

A few counts support this clonotype. The chain links TRBV7-2 to TRBJ1-6; D not resolved. CDR1 is SGHTA, CDR2 FQGNSA, per germline. The CDR3 totals 12 residues. Deletions cut 5 bases from V and 11 bases from J, with 10 bases between. In nucleotides, the CDR3 is TGTGCCAGCAGCGAGGATAGGACACCCCTCCACTTT. It yields the protein CASSEDRTPLHF.

The V and J genes are TRBV20-1 and TRBJ2-7, with D tentatively TRBD2 (5 bases). V lost 5 bases and J lost 0, with 11 bases in between. The CDR3 loop spans 13 amino acids. From germline, CDR1 is DFQATT and CDR2 SNEGSKA (reference sequence). The CDR3 reads CSARTGSSYEQYF. DNA of the CDR3: TGCAGTGCTCGGACGGGAAGCTCCTACGAGCAGTACTTC.

The V call is TRBV4-2, the J call TRBJ1-6; no definite D call. In germline, CDR1 is LGHNA, CDR2 YNFKEQ. This CDR3 has 15 amino acids. Trimming left V 1 base short and J 3 bases short, with 7 bases between. The CDR3 DNA is TGTGCCAGCAGCCAAGTGGCAGACTATAATTCACCCCTCCACTTT. Amino acids: CASSQVADYNSPLHF.

Ten or more counts support this clonotype. The rearrangement uses TRBV6-2 or TRBV6-3 and TRBJ1-3, with D hard to call. The CDR3 is 12 amino acids. V lost 7 bases and J lost 4, with 8 bases in between. Germline-derived CDR1 and CDR2 are MNHEY and SVGEGT. In DNA form, the CDR3 reads TGTGCCAGCACTCTTGGAGGAAACACCATATATTTT. Translation gives CASTLGGNTIYF.

V and J are TRBV5-5 and TRBJ2-1; D not certain. In germline, CDR1 is SGHKS, CDR2 YYEKEE (reference sequence). CDR3 length equals 15 residues. V shed 0 bases and J shed 0 bases, with 7 bases lying between them. This CDR3 is CASSLVWGSYNEQFF. Written as DNA, the CDR3 is TGTGCCAGCAGCTTGGTATGGGGCTCCTACAATGAGCAGTTCTTC.

The chain joins TRBV9 to TRBJ2-1; possibly TRBD1 or TRBD2 for D (5 bases each). Between the trimmed V and J ends, which lost 4 bases and 7 bases, there was a span of 18 bases. Germline CDR1 is SGDLS and CDR2 is YYNGEE. This CDR3 comprises 15 residues. CDR3 in DNA: TGTGCCAGCAGCCCCCTAGGGACCTATAGGAATGAGCAGTTCTTC. Translated, it gives CASSPLGTYRNEQFF.

This clonotype has more than one count but fewer than ten. This sequence joins TRBV27 and TRBJ2-3, with no clear D. The CDR3 covers 15 residues. Germline CDR1 and CDR2: MNHEY and SMNVEV (reference sequence). V dropped 5 bases and J dropped 2 bases, with 14 bases sitting between them. CDR3 sequence: CASSGQGGATDTQYF. Written as DNA, the CDR3 is TGTGCCAGCAGTGGCCAAGGTGGCGCCACAGATACGCAGTATTTT.

The chain recombines TRBV9 with TRBJ2-1, with TRBD2 matching over 7 bases. Trimming at V came to 0 bases and at J to 7 bases, leaving 10 bases not matched to a gene. The CDR3 is made up of 16 amino acids. Germline CDR1 is SGDLS and CDR2 is YYNGEE. CDR3 residues: CASSVEGGSVWNEQFF. CDR3 sequence (DNA): TGTGCCAGCAGCGTAGAGGGCGGGAGTGTTTGGAATGAGCAGTTCTTC. Based on the CDR3 plus reference TRBV9 and TRBJ2-1, the full variable domain is DSGVTQTPKHLITATGQRVTLRCSPRSGDLSVYWYQQSLDQGLQFLIQYYNGEERAKGNILERFSAQQFPDLHSELNLSSLELGDSALYFCASSVEGGSVWNEQFFGPGTRLTVL.

The chain is built from TRBV15 and TRBJ1-5; no reliable D call. The CDR3 has 12 amino acids. Germline CDR1 is LNHNV and CDR2 is YYDKDF (reference sequence). V lost 6 bases and J 4 bases, leaving 7 bases between the germline ends. The DNA of the CDR3 is TGTGCCACCAGTCAGGAGAATCAGCCCCAGCATTTT. This codes for CATSQENQPQHF.

This chain connects TRBV27 to TRBJ2-7; 13 bases are shared with TRBD2. Germline assignment: CDR1 MNHEY and CDR2 SMNVEV (reference sequence). Germline trimming cut 5 bases from V and 10 bases from J; bases unmatched to any gene: 5. There are 13 residues in the CDR3. The CDR3 spells CASSALAGGRQYF. The CDR3 DNA reads as TGTGCCAGCAGTGCACTAGCGGGAGGGCGTCAGTACTTC.

This clonotype occurred many times. The chain carries TRBV10-3 and TRBJ2-7, with TRBD1 matching over 8 bases. Germline trimming cut 2 bases from V and 2 bases from J; bases unmatched to any gene: 5. Germline V lookup: CDR1 ENHRY, CDR2 SYGVKD. CDR3 length: 15 residues. DNA for the CDR3: TGTGCCATCAGTGAGCCGGGACAGGCAACCTACGAGCAGTACTTC. Protein product: CAISEPGQATYEQYF.

At least ten counts were recorded for this clonotype. The genes are TRBV7-2 and TRBJ1-2, with D tentatively TRBD1 (6 bases). The CDR3 runs to 16 residues. Germline loops: CDR1 SGHTA, CDR2 FQGNSA. Trimming took 1 base from V and 2 from J, leaving 14 bases between them. The CDR3 loop reads CASSLENRDWNYGYTF. The CDR3 DNA reads as TGTGCCAGCAGCTTAGAAAACAGGGATTGGAACTATGGCTACACCTTC. The whole variable domain, filled in from reference TRBV7-2 and TRBJ1-2, reads GAGVSQSPSNKVTEKGKDVELRCDPISGHTALYWYRQSLGQGLEFLIYFQGNSAPDKSGLPSDRFSAERTGGSVSTLTIQRTQQEDSAVYLCASSLENRDWNYGYTFGSGTRLTVV.

The chain joins TRBV5-1 to TRBJ2-1, with 12 positions matching TRBD2. Germline V gene data show CDR1 as SGHRS and CDR2 as YFSETQ. V trimming: 4 bases; J trimming: 2 bases; junction bases outside the gene matches: 16. The CDR3 runs 20 residues. The CDR3 DNA is TGCGCCAGCAGCCCACGGACGGCTAGCGGGGGGGAAGGACCCTACAATGAGCAGTTCTTC. It yields the protein CASSPRTASGGEGPYNEQFF.

This clonotype was picked up a small number of times. This sequence joins TRBV6-1 and TRBJ1-5; 8 nucleotides line up with TRBD1. The CDR3 consists of 14 residues. The ends lost 8 bases at V and 8 bases at J; junction bases unmatched: 11. In germline, CDR1 is MNHNS, CDR2 SASEGT. The CDR3 region is CASGGTGHSKPQHF. The CDR3 DNA reads as TGTGCCAGCGGCGGGACAGGCCACAGCAAGCCCCAGCATTTT.

This clonotype came up a few times. The chain joins TRBV7-8 to TRBJ2-4, with TRBD1 matching over 8 bases. The germline V gene has CDR1 SGHVS and CDR2 FQNEAQ. The CDR3 has 15 residues. J gave up 3 bases and V 8 bases, and 9 bases lay outside the gene matches. CDR3 region: CASSRRGLVKNIQYF. CDR3 nucleotide sequence: TGTGCCAGCTCGCGCAGGGGGCTTGTCAAAAACATTCAGTACTTC.

This clonotype was recorded a few times. The gene calls are TRBV7-9 and TRBJ1-1; weak D call: TRBD1 (6 bases). CDR1 and CDR2 from the germline V gene are SEHNR and FQNEAQ (reference sequence). This CDR3 comprises 15 residues. V dropped 7 bases and J dropped 0 bases, with 15 bases sitting between them. The CDR3 DNA reads as TGTGCCAGCACCCTTAAGGGACACCTGAACACTGAAGCTTTCTTT. Protein sequence: CASTLKGHLNTEAFF. Using reference TRBV7-9 and TRBJ1-1 for the parts outside the CDR3, the full variable domain is DTGVSQNPRHKITKRGQNVTFRCDPISEHNRLYWYRQTLGQGPEFLTYFQNEAQLEKSRLLSDRFSAERPKGSFSTLEIQRTEQGDSAMYLCASTLKGHLNTEAFFGQGTRLTVV.

This rearrangement joins TRBV7-4 to TRBJ2-7; TRBD2 is a possible D gene (6 bases). Germline V lookup: CDR1 SGHVT, CDR2 SQSDAQ. V lost 4 bases to trimming and J lost 0 bases, with 16 bases between them. The CDR3 sequence is 16 residues long. This chain's CDR3 is CASSSPGLTDSYEQYF. The CDR3 nucleotides are TGTGCCAGCAGCTCGCCGGGACTGACCGACTCCTACGAGCAGTACTTC.

At least ten counts were recorded for this clonotype. The chain is built from TRBV15 and TRBJ2-1, with 11 bases identical to TRBD1. CDR1 is LNHNV, CDR2 YYDKDF, per germline (reference sequence). The CDR3 is made up of 16 amino acids. The junction had 5 bases not matched to a gene; V was cut back by 1 base and J by 6 bases. This CDR3 is CATSRVRTGGINEQFF. DNA of the CDR3: TGTGCCACCAGCAGAGTTAGGACAGGGGGCATCAATGAGCAGTTCTTC.

The table lists this clonotype with a few counts. This sequence joins TRBV20-1 and TRBJ2-2; maybe TRBD1 (6 bases). CDR1 is DFQATT and CDR2 is SNEGSKA in the germline V gene (reference sequence). CDR3 length equals 13 residues. The germline V and J ends were trimmed by 4 bases and 7 bases, with 13 bases remaining between them. The CDR3 sequence: CSATGEVGGELFF. The DNA for the CDR3 is TGCAGTGCTACAGGGGAAGTTGGCGGGGAGCTGTTTTTT.

The table lists this clonotype with a few counts. CDR3 bases: TGTGCCAGCAGTTTAGGTGGCAATTCACCCCTCCACTTT. Translated: CASSLGGNSPLHF. The rearrangement uses TRBV27 and TRBJ1-6; D remains ambiguous. The germline V gene encodes CDR1 MNHEY and CDR2 SMNVEV (reference sequence). The CDR3 runs 13 residues. V was cut by 2 bases and J by 7 bases, with 6 bases left in between.